The 19 T cell receptor beta chains given below trace back to one sample, sequenced in a study of T cell changes during pregnancy in multiple sclerosis (dated by TCRdb to the late 2010s). Receptors were amplified or captured by the immunoSEQ multiplex PCR assay. TCRdb stores this immuneACCESS table with in-frame sequences only. Part of the clones is absent; in the studies checked, under half of the shortfall reflects unresolved V genes, and no reason is known for the rest. A total of around 110,000 clones appear in this sample, 85% to 95% of them only once. About 0.78% of the sample goes to the ten largest clones. Sequenced here: peripheral blood, sampled in the third trimester of pregnancy. All receptors come from a female donor in good health, enrolled as a control in a pregnancy study.

This chain joins TRBV7-2 and TRBJ2-1; D might be TRBD2 (6 bases). The CDR3 has 17 amino acids. From germline, CDR1 is SGHTA and CDR2 FQGNSA. V was shortened by 7 bases and J by 3 bases, with 22 bases between the two germline ends. In DNA form, the CDR3 reads TGTGCCAGCACCTTGCGGGGTCCAGAACATAACTACAATGAGCAGTTCTTC. This encodes CASTLRGPEHNYNEQFF.

The chain is built from TRBV4-3 and TRBJ1-2, with D maybe TRBD1 (6 bases). Germline lookup yields CDR1 LGHNA and CDR2 YSLEER. CDR3 length equals 13 residues. Deletions cut 0 bases from V and 7 bases from J, with 9 bases between. CDR3 sequence (DNA): TGCGCCAGCAGCCAAGACTACAGGGCTGGCTACACCTTC. Protein: CASSQDYRAGYTF.

The V call is TRBV29-1, the J call TRBJ1-1; D remains unclear. V lost 7 bases, J lost 0 bases, and 12 bases lay in between. The CDR3 is made up of 13 amino acids. Germline V gene lookup returns CDR1 SQVTM and CDR2 ANQGSEA. Here the CDR3 reads CSATQLMNTEAFF. CDR3 in DNA: TGCAGCGCGACACAGCTCATGAACACTGAAGCTTTCTTT.

The chain couples TRBV30 to TRBJ1-1; D gene unclear. The CDR3 runs to 13 residues. V lost 7 bases to trimming and J lost 0 bases, with 12 bases between them. Germline V gene data show CDR1 as GTSNPN and CDR2 as SVGIG (reference sequence). DNA for the CDR3: TGTGCCTTGGAGTATGTAGTGAACACTGAAGCTTTCTTT. It codes for CALEYVVNTEAFF.

The chain couples TRBV7-9 to TRBJ1-1; D perhaps matches TRBD1 (6 bases). Germline assignment: CDR1 SEHNR and CDR2 FQNEAQ (reference sequence). V was pared by 5 bases and J by 5 bases, with 12 bases between. CDR3 size: 13 residues. DNA of the CDR3: TGTGCCAGCAGCCGAGGGGGAGAGACTGAAGCTTTCTTT. Translating gives CASSRGGETEAFF.

CDR3 sequence reads: CASRPSGGARDTQYF. In nucleotides, the CDR3 is TGTGCCAGCAGACCTAGCGGGGGGGCAAGAGATACGCAGTATTTT. V is TRBV6-5 and J is TRBJ2-3; 12 bases fit TRBD2. The CDR3 is 15 residues long. Germline V gene data show CDR1 as MNHEY and CDR2 as SVGAGI. J lost 5 bases, V lost 6 bases, and 6 bases had no gene match.

The V and J genes are TRBV15 and TRBJ1-4; maybe TRBD1 (6 bases). The CDR3 contains 16 residues. The V end lost 0 bases, the J end lost 2 bases, and 10 bases lay between the germline ends. Looked up from germline, CDR1 is LNHNV and CDR2 is YYDKDF (reference sequence). The CDR3 DNA follows: TGTGCCACCAGCAGAGATCAAGGACAGACTAATGAAAAACTGTTTTTT. It specifies CATSRDQGQTNEKLFF.

The chain is built from TRBV4-3 and TRBJ1-4, with D possibly matching TRBD1 (5 bases). The CDR3 is made up of 16 amino acids. Germline V gene lookup returns CDR1 LGHNA and CDR2 YSLEER. Trimming left V 5 bases short and J 3 bases short, with 16 bases between. Here the CDR3 DNA reads TGCGCCAGCAGCTCAACGACAGTGGATGCTAATGAAAAACTGTTTTTT. It encodes CASSSTTVDANEKLFF.

The CDR3 spells CASSISEVDTEAFF. The CDR3, as DNA: TGTGCCAGCTCAATCTCGGAGGTCGACACTGAAGCTTTCTTT. This chain connects TRBV18 to TRBJ1-1; no clear D gene. V was pared by 5 bases and J by 3 bases, with 13 bases between. From germline, CDR1 is KGHSH and CDR2 LQKENI. This CDR3 contains 14 residues.

The gene calls are TRBV27 and TRBJ1-5, with D possibly TRBD1 on 5 matching bases. This CDR3 is built from 13 residues. Per the germline V gene, CDR1 is MNHEY and CDR2 is SMNVEV (reference sequence). The V end lost 3 bases, the J end lost 7 bases, and 10 bases lay between the germline ends. The chain's CDR3 is CASSLGSGQPQHF. The CDR3, as DNA: TGTGCCAGCAGTTTGGGGTCAGGGCAGCCCCAGCATTTT.

The chain couples TRBV7-3 to TRBJ2-1, with D possibly TRBD2 on 5 matching bases. Trimming shortened V by 4 bases and J by 10 bases, and 8 bases separated the two germline ends. The CDR3 loop spans 11 amino acids. Looked up from germline, CDR1 is SGHTA and CDR2 is FQGTGA. CDR3 in DNA: TGTGCCAGCAGCTCCGGGGAGGAGCAGTTCTTC. Its translation: CASSSGEEQFF.

The V call is TRBV18, the J call TRBJ1-1; no clear D gene. CDR1 and CDR2 (germline): KGHSH, LQKENI. Between the trimmed V and J ends, which lost 6 bases and 5 bases, there was a span of 16 bases. CDR3 length equals 14 residues. This CDR3 reads CASSGARVATEAFF. DNA of the CDR3: TGTGCCAGCTCCGGAGCACGAGTTGCAACTGAAGCTTTCTTT.

This chain links TRBV4-1 with TRBJ2-3; 12 bases map to TRBD2. This CDR3 spans 17 amino acids. The junction had 10 bases not matched to a gene; V was cut back by 4 bases and J by 5 bases. Germline V lookup: CDR1 MGHRA, CDR2 YSYEKL. CDR3 nucleotides: TGCGCCAGCAGCCGCGCTTCTAGCGGGGGGGCGATAGATACGCAGTATTTT. Protein: CASSRASSGGAIDTQYF.

The V and J genes are TRBV2 and TRBJ2-5; 7 bases map to TRBD2. The CDR3 runs to 12 residues. Unmatched junction bases numbered 4, after V lost 7 bases and J lost 5 bases. Germline assignment: CDR1 SNHLY and CDR2 FYNNEI. CDR3 in amino acids: CASTRLAETQYF. CDR3 in DNA: TGTGCCAGCACCAGACTAGCTGAGACCCAGTACTTC.

This clone is a singleton in its sample. The chain has TRBV6-5 and TRBJ1-3; D is ambiguous. The CDR3 covers 12 residues. The V end lost 5 bases, the J end lost 4 bases, and 6 bases lay between the germline ends. In germline, CDR1 is MNHEY, CDR2 SVGAGI. CDR3 in DNA: TGTGCCAGCAGTCAAACAGGAAACACCATATATTTT. Its translation is CASSQTGNTIYF.

The CDR3 coding sequence is TGCGCCAGCAGCCAAGATTCCCGGCGGGGCAATCAGCCCCAGCATTTT. This codes for CASSQDSRRGNQPQHF. The chain joins TRBV4-1 to TRBJ1-5; D is uncertain. The CDR3 contains 16 residues. CDR1 is MGHRA, CDR2 YSYEKL, per germline. Trimming removed 0 bases at V and 2 bases at J, with 11 bases between.

The CDR3 here is CASSLGGTGELFF. CDR3 DNA sequence: TGTGCCAGCAGCCTCGGAGGCACCGGGGAGCTGTTTTTT. The chain recombines TRBV27 with TRBJ2-2, with D possibly matching TRBD2 (5 bases). Germline values: CDR1 MNHEY, CDR2 SMNVEV (reference sequence). This CDR3 has 13 amino acids. The germline V and J ends were trimmed by 6 bases and 4 bases, with 9 bases remaining between them.

The rearrangement links TRBV5-8 to TRBJ2-4; D uncertain. CDR1 SGHTS and CDR2 YDEGEE come from the germline V gene. The CDR3 spans 13 residues. V lost 2 bases to trimming and J lost 1 base, with 4 bases between them. CDR3 sequence: CASSFSAKNIQYF. For the CDR3, the DNA is TGTGCCAGCAGCTTCTCGGCCAAAAACATTCAGTACTTC. The variable domain in full, with the rest retrieved from reference TRBV5-8 and TRBJ2-4, is EAGVTQSPTHLIKTRGQQATLRCSPISGHTSVYWYQQALGLGLQFLLWYDEGEERNRGNFPPRFSGRQFPNYSSELNVNALELEDSALYLCASSFSAKNIQYFGAGTRLSVL.

The chain carries TRBV19 and TRBJ1-6, with D hard to call. The CDR3 has 13 amino acids. Germline lookup yields CDR1 LNHDA and CDR2 SQIVND (reference sequence). V was trimmed by 10 bases and J by 11 bases, leaving 18 bases between them. The CDR3 is CATLIGAGAPLHF. The CDR3 nucleotides are TGTGCCACCCTAATAGGTGCCGGGGCACCCCTCCACTTT.